This passage covers 27 T cell receptor beta chains from one sample sequenced in a study of T-cell reconstitution after alpha-beta-depleted transplantation in children. Unique molecular identifiers tagged the TCRbeta library. TCRdb itself ran the PCR reads through MiXCR, one entry per CDR3 protein. The repertoire includes about 230,000 distinct CDR3 sequences, under 13% of them detected once, and under 30% sits in the top ten. The sequencing here drew on PBMCs, taken before TCRalphabeta/CD19-depleted stem cell transplant. The origin of the receptors is a child younger than two with acute myeloid leukemia, due to receive a stem cell transplant.

This clonotype was detected many times. The V and J genes are TRBV5-1 and TRBJ2-7; D gene unclear. The CDR3 sequence is 14 residues long. Deletions cut 0 bases from V and 2 bases from J, with 9 bases between. The germline gives CDR1 SGHRS, CDR2 YFSETQ. The CDR3 protein is CASSLVSAPYEQYF. The CDR3 region has the DNA TGCGCCAGCAGCTTGGTGTCGGCACCCTACGAGCAGTACTTC.

In this sample, this clonotype turned up many times. The CDR3 nucleotides are TGTGCCAGCAGCTTACCCAGCGGGAATCACAATGAGCAGTTCTTC. Encoded protein: CASSLPSGNHNEQFF. The V gene is TRBV7-3, the J gene TRBJ2-1; 7 nucleotides align to TRBD2. After removal of 2 bases from V and 5 bases from J, the junction contained 6 bases not matched to a gene. The CDR3 runs to 15 residues. The germline CDR1 and CDR2 sequences are SGHTA and FQGTGA. Together with reference TRBV7-3 and TRBJ2-1, the CDR3 gives the full variable domain: GAGVSQTPSNKVTEKGKYVELRCDPISGHTALYWYRQSLGQGPEFLIYFQGTGAADDSGLPNDRFFAVRPEGSVSTLKIQRTERGDSAVYLCASSLPSGNHNEQFFGPGTRLTVL.

This clonotype has at least ten counts. The rearrangement uses TRBV11-2 and TRBJ2-1, with D perhaps being TRBD1 or TRBD2 (5 bases each). Trimming stripped 3 bases from V and 10 bases from J, with 16 bases between. Germline lookup yields CDR1 SGHAT and CDR2 FQNNGV. The CDR3 covers 14 residues. The CDR3 sequence is CASSFAGTQREQFF. The CDR3 DNA reads TGTGCCAGCAGCTTCGCCGGGACCCAGAGGGAGCAGTTCTTC.

This clonotype occurred many times. One end of the junction fails to match germline, which may point to a read error. The chain combines TRBV7-2 with TRBJ2-2; TRBD1 agrees at 8 bases. CDR1 is SGHTA and CDR2 is FQGNSA in the germline V gene. The CDR3 runs 16 residues. The CDR3 region has the DNA TGTTCCAGCAGCTTAGCCTCACAGGGGGTCGGCGGGGAGCTGTTTTTT. This gives the protein CSSSLASQGVGGELFF.

CDR3 in DNA: TGTGCCAGCAGCCTCACTAGCGGGGTCACACATATGCAGTATTTT. Amino acids: CASSLTSGVTHMQYF. The chain links TRBV7-2 to TRBJ2-3; 10 bases are a match to TRBD2. Germline CDR1 and CDR2: SGHTA and FQGNSA. Losses at the gene ends were 5 bases for V and 11 bases for J; bases not matched to a gene: 13. CDR3 length equals 15 residues.

There are many counts of this clonotype. The CDR3 coding sequence is TGCAGTGCTAGAGCAGGGGGCACCGGGGAGCTGTTTTTT. Its protein product is CSARAGGTGELFF. This chain links TRBV20-1 with TRBJ2-2, with 7 bases that match TRBD1. The CDR3 is 13 residues long. The V and J ends lost 1 base and 4 bases, in that order; junction bases with no gene match: 0. Germline V gene lookup returns CDR1 DFQATT and CDR2 SNEGSKA (reference sequence).

Many counts were recorded for this clonotype. The chain uses TRBV28 and TRBJ2-7; 7 bases align to TRBD1. Germline loops: CDR1 MDHEN, CDR2 SYDVKM. The CDR3 spans 14 residues. V shed 6 bases and J 2 bases; nucleotides not matched to a gene: 7. CDR3 nucleotides: TGTGCCAGCAGCAATTCGGGACAGCCCTACGAGCAGTACTTC. This encodes CASSNSGQPYEQYF.

This clonotype has at least ten counts. CDR3 sequence (DNA): TGCAGTGCTAGCGGGACCGCCTCCTACAATGAGCAGTTCTTC. Translated, it gives CSASGTASYNEQFF. The chain uses TRBV20-1 and TRBJ2-1; D is perhaps TRBD1 or TRBD2 (5 bases each). Germline assignment: CDR1 DFQATT and CDR2 SNEGSKA (reference sequence). The V gene lost 3 bases and the J gene lost 0 bases, with 9 bases spanning the gap. The CDR3 extends over 14 amino acids.

As to this clonotype: At one of its ends the junction is not consistent with the germline gene, which may arise from a read error. This chain connects TRBV12-3 or TRBV12-4 to TRBJ2-7, with 7 bases aligning to TRBD1. The CDR3 contains 13 residues. DNA of the CDR3: TGTGCCAGCAGTTTAGCAGACAGGGTAGAGCAGTACTTT. As protein: CASSLADRVEQYF.

In its sample, this clonotype was seen many times. J is TRBJ2-3 and V is TRBV20-1; 7 nucleotides line up with TRBD2. The CDR3 loop spans 16 amino acids. V lost 1 base and J lost 2; bases outside the gene matches: 9. Germline CDR1 is DFQATT and CDR2 is SNEGSKA (reference sequence). The DNA for the CDR3 is TGCAGTGCTAGAGCAGATTTCAGCGGGGACACAGATACGCAGTATTTT. Its protein product is CSARADFSGDTDTQYF.

This clonotype occurred many times. The chain employs TRBV7-6 and TRBJ2-7; D not certain. Germline V gene lookup returns CDR1 SGHVS and CDR2 FNYEAQ. The V and J ends lost 6 bases and 4 bases respectively, with 16 bases between them. The CDR3 runs 14 residues. The CDR3 is CASSSNPDPYEQYF. The CDR3 DNA follows: TGTGCCAGCAGTTCGAACCCCGACCCGTACGAGCAGTACTTC.

This clonotype has a count of ten or more. The rearrangement links TRBV12-3 or TRBV12-4 to TRBJ1-4, with TRBD1 as a possible D gene (5 bases). Trimming cost V 4 bases and J 4 bases, with 10 bases left between them. The CDR3 covers 14 residues. Written as DNA, the CDR3 is TGTGCCAGCAGTTACGGGGACGATAATGAAAAACTGTTTTTT. Amino acid sequence: CASSYGDDNEKLFF.

The J gene is TRBJ2-1, the V gene TRBV10-1; D not certain. This CDR3 region has 13 residues. The germline V and J ends were trimmed by 2 bases and 7 bases, with 9 bases remaining between them. Looked up from germline, CDR1 is WNHNN and CDR2 is SYGVQD (reference sequence). This chain's CDR3 is CASSELSLNEQFF. The CDR3 coding sequence is TGCGCCAGCAGTGAGCTAAGTCTGAATGAGCAGTTCTTC.

The sample holds many counts of this clonotype. CDR3 sequence: CAISESGGSYEQYF. In nucleotides, the CDR3 is TGTGCCATCAGTGAGTCTGGCGGGAGTTACGAGCAGTACTTC. This sequence joins TRBV10-3 and TRBJ2-7; 7 bases map to TRBD2. Germline lookup yields CDR1 ENHRY and CDR2 SYGVKD. With 0 bases clipped from V and 4 bases from J, the junction kept 3 bases outside the gene matches. This CDR3 comprises 14 residues.

The sample holds many counts of this clonotype. V is TRBV6-5 and J is TRBJ2-1, with TRBD1 matching over 7 bases. This CDR3 comprises 13 residues. Trimming took 4 bases from V and 5 from J; bases not matched to a gene: 2. Germline V lookup: CDR1 MNHEY, CDR2 SVGAGI. The CDR3 coding sequence is TGTGCCAGCAGTTGGGACAGAAACAATGAGCAGTTCTTC. Translation gives CASSWDRNNEQFF.

This clonotype was observed at least ten times. The CDR3 protein is CASSPQGSNQPQHF. The CDR3 DNA reads TGTGCCAGCAGCCCCCAAGGAAGCAATCAGCCCCAGCATTTT. This rearrangement joins TRBV7-9 to TRBJ1-5; D gene uncertain. This CDR3 has 14 residues. V was cut by 5 bases and J by 1 base, with 9 bases left in between. Germline V gene lookup returns CDR1 SEHNR and CDR2 FQNEAQ (reference sequence). The full variable domain, completed using reference TRBV7-9 and TRBJ1-5, is DTGVSQNPRHKITKRGQNVTFRCDPISEHNRLYWYRQTLGQGPEFLTYFQNEAQLEKSRLLSDRFSAERPKGSFSTLEIQRTEQGDSAMYLCASSPQGSNQPQHFGDGTRLSIL.

With respect to this clonotype: One end of the junction varies from germline; a read error may be responsible. The rearrangement links TRBV19 to TRBJ2-2, with D maybe TRBD2 (5 bases). Per germline, CDR1 LNHDA and CDR2 SQIVND (reference sequence). The CDR3 is made up of 14 amino acids. The CDR3 region is CVSNPPADTGELFF. CDR3 bases: TGTGTCAGTAACCCCCCAGCGGACACCGGGGAGCTGTTTTTT.

This clonotype appeared a few times. A much more abundant neighbour one base away suggests this may be a read error. The chain uses TRBV5-1 and TRBJ2-2; a possible D gene is TRBD1 (5 bases). In germline, CDR1 is SGHRS, CDR2 YFSETQ. This CDR3 is 15 amino acids long. CDR3: CVSSLEQAYTGELFF. In DNA form, the CDR3 reads TGCGTCAGCAGCTTGGAACAGGCCTACACCGGGGAGCTGTTTTTT.

This clonotype was detected many times. At one of its ends the junction is not consistent with the germline gene, which may arise from a read error. The chain is built from TRBV25-1 and TRBJ2-5; 7 bases map to TRBD2. There are 11 residues in the CDR3. Germline V CDR1 and CDR2: MGHDK, SYGVNS. In nucleotides, the CDR3 is TGTGCCAGCAGTGACTGGGGGGGAACACGCTTC. It is translated as CASSDWGGTRF.

This clonotype has at least ten counts. The chain recombines TRBV20-1 with TRBJ2-3; D not resolved. The V end was cut by 2 bases, the J end by 5 bases, with 5 bases between. CDR3 length: 11 amino acids. Germline CDR1 is DFQATT and CDR2 is SNEGSKA (reference sequence). CDR3 in DNA: TGCAGTGCTAGACCCGGAGATACGCAGTATTTT. Amino acids: CSARPGDTQYF.

This clonotype showed up many times. This chain joins TRBV27 and TRBJ1-2, with 8 bases lining up with TRBD1. The CDR3 covers 15 residues. Germline values: CDR1 MNHEY, CDR2 SMNVEV (reference sequence). V lost 0 bases and J lost 4; bases outside the gene matches: 4. The CDR3 coding sequence is TGTGCCAGCAGTTTATCCCAGGGGGCGCGCTATGGCTACACCTTC. It codes for CASSLSQGARYGYTF.

This clonotype was counted ten times or more. The gene calls are TRBV24-1 and TRBJ1-1; D not resolved. Per the germline V gene, CDR1 is KGHDR and CDR2 is SFDVKD. V dropped 4 bases and J dropped 1 base, with 6 bases sitting between them. CDR3 length: 13 amino acids. The CDR3 DNA reads TGTGCCACCAGTGAATCCGGGAACACTGAAGCTTTCTTT. Amino acid sequence: CATSESGNTEAFF.

The table lists this clonotype with many counts. The chain recombines TRBV6-4 with TRBJ2-3; D is tentatively TRBD1 or TRBD2 (5 bases each). Deletions cut 5 bases from V and 2 bases from J, with 11 bases between. Germline CDR1 MRHNA, CDR2 SNTAGT. The CDR3 consists of 14 residues. The CDR3 coding sequence is TGTGCCAGCAGTCTACGGGGACCCACAGATACGCAGTATTTT. Translated, it gives CASSLRGPTDTQYF.

In its sample, this clonotype was seen a few times. The chain links TRBV6-1 to TRBJ2-3, with D maybe TRBD2 (6 bases). Trimming stripped 3 bases from V and 4 bases from J, with 17 bases between. The CDR3 has 16 residues. Germline V gene sequence: CDR1 MNHNS, CDR2 SASEGT. As DNA, the CDR3 is TGTGCCAGCAGTGATACGGGACTCGGCGGATCAGATACGCAGTATTTT. The encoded protein is CASSDTGLGGSDTQYF.

This clonotype was seen ten or more times. The chain recombines TRBV28 with TRBJ1-2, with D hard to call. This CDR3 region has 13 residues. Germline V lookup: CDR1 MDHEN, CDR2 SYDVKM. V was cut by 7 bases and J by 0 bases, with 9 bases left in between. The CDR3 loop is CASIATTNYGYTF. In DNA form, the CDR3 reads TGTGCCAGCATTGCGACAACTAACTATGGCTACACCTTC.

Many counts were recorded for this clonotype. The chain links TRBV7-2 to TRBJ1-1; 8 nucleotides match TRBD1. The germline CDR1 and CDR2 sequences are SGHTA and FQGNSA. The J segment lost 6 bases and the V segment lost 3 bases, leaving 15 bases of the junction unmatched. This CDR3 has 17 amino acids. In DNA, the CDR3 is TGTGCCAGCAGCTTGTGGAGGTCAGACAGGGGATGGTCTGAAGCTTTCTTT. This codes for CASSLWRSDRGWSEAFF.

This clonotype was observed at least ten times. The rearrangement uses TRBV7-9 and TRBJ1-5; weak D call: TRBD1 (5 bases). Looked up from germline, CDR1 is SEHNR and CDR2 is FQNEAQ (reference sequence). The CDR3 sequence is 14 residues long. The V end lost 6 bases, the J end lost 7 bases, and 16 bases lay between the germline ends. CDR3 bases: TGTGCCAGCAGTCCTGGGGCAGGGAGCCAGCCCCAGCATTTT. This translates into CASSPGAGSQPQHF.